The 12 T cell receptor beta chains given below trace back to one sample, sequenced in a study of blood T cells in healthy people across ages (dated by TCRdb to between 2015 and 2017). Receptors were amplified or captured by 5' RACE. Sequenced on an Illumina HiSeq 2500. A second PCR of roughly 7 to 11 cycles was performed with a sample-barcoded 5' primer and a J-beta primer mix. The public reads were reprocessed in TCRdb via fastp at Q25 and MiXCR, keeping in-frame beta chains. For every CDR3 protein sequence, its rows merge into one entry that carries the most common genes and DNA. The table for this sample lists 800,000 or so distinct CDR3 sequences; approximately 59% of them were counted only once. The ten biggest clones cover about 30% of the sample. Sequencing input: blood. The origin of the receptors is a man aged 25 to 45 in good health.

The CDR3 DNA reads TGCGCCAGCAGCTTGGGGTTGGACGGCAATCAGCCCCAGCATTTT. It translates to CASSLGLDGNQPQHF. The chain recombines TRBV5-1 with TRBJ1-5; D is ambiguous. The CDR3 has 15 amino acids. CDR1 and CDR2 from the germline V gene are SGHRS and YFSETQ. V lost 0 bases to trimming and J lost 2 bases, with 9 bases between them.

The rearrangement joins TRBV5-8 to TRBJ2-1; the D gene is possibly TRBD1 (6 bases). Germline-derived CDR1 and CDR2 are SGHTS and YDEGEE. Trimming removed 0 bases at V and 2 bases at J, with 21 bases between. This CDR3 contains 19 residues. The CDR3 DNA sequence: TGTGCCAGCAGCTTGGAGTGGGGACACGGCGTGGCCGCCTACAATGAGCAGTTCTTC. Translating it yields CASSLEWGHGVAAYNEQFF.

In its sample, this clonotype was seen a few times. The V gene is TRBV20-1, the J gene TRBJ2-3, with D possibly being TRBD1 (6 bases). The germline V and J ends were trimmed by 2 bases and 2 bases, with 20 bases remaining between them. The germline gives CDR1 DFQATT, CDR2 SNEGSKA (reference sequence). This CDR3 is 17 amino acids long. CDR3 residues: CSARPLEDRIFTDTQYF. As DNA, the CDR3 is TGCAGTGCTAGACCCCTAGAGGACAGAATTTTCACAGATACGCAGTATTTT.

In its sample, this clonotype was seen once. The chain links TRBV7-2 to TRBJ2-1, with 12 nucleotides matching TRBD2. The CDR3 is 17 amino acids. The germline V gene encodes CDR1 SGHTA and CDR2 FQGNSA. The J segment lost 8 bases and the V segment lost 2 bases, leaving 10 bases of the junction unmatched. Here the CDR3 reads CASSLWLAGGVRDEQFF. CDR3 nucleotides: TGTGCCAGCAGCTTATGGCTAGCGGGGGGGGTTAGGGATGAGCAGTTCTTC.

The V and J genes are TRBV12-3 or TRBV12-4 and TRBJ2-5; 9 nucleotides match TRBD2. CDR3 size: 15 residues. With V trimmed by 2 bases and J by 6 bases, 7 bases remained unmatched. The chain's CDR3 is CASSLPTSGVKTQYF. In DNA form, the CDR3 reads TGTGCCAGCAGTTTACCGACTAGCGGCGTAAAGACCCAGTACTTC.

The chain couples TRBV6-6 to TRBJ1-2; 8 nucleotides line up with TRBD1. CDR3 length equals 13 residues. V lost 5 bases, J lost 8 bases, and 7 bases stayed unmatched. CDR1 and CDR2 from the germline V gene are MNHNY and SVGAGI (reference sequence). CDR3 sequence (DNA): TGTGCCAGCAGTATGCAGGGGGCGGAGGGCTACACCTTC. It specifies CASSMQGAEGYTF.

This clonotype was detected once. This CDR3 reads CASEKGTSGLNEQYF. The CDR3 DNA is TGTGCCAGTGAGAAGGGAACTAGCGGACTCAATGAGCAGTACTTC. This chain joins TRBV6-1 and TRBJ2-7, with TRBD2 matching 8 bases. V lost 9 bases, J lost 7 bases, and 17 bases stayed unmatched. This CDR3 is built from 15 residues. Germline-derived CDR1 and CDR2 are MNHNS and SASEGT.

The rearrangement uses TRBV5-6 and TRBJ2-5; 13 bases map to TRBD2. Germline-derived CDR1 and CDR2 are SGHDT and YYEEEE. The V gene end was trimmed by 5 bases and the J gene end by 5 bases; junction bases not matched to a gene: 9. The CDR3 runs to 16 residues. CDR3 sequence (DNA): TGTGCCAGCAGTTACAAACCGGGACTAGCGGGGGAGACCCAGTACTTC. This encodes CASSYKPGLAGETQYF.

In this sample, this clonotype turned up once. The chain combines TRBV7-3 with TRBJ2-1; the D is unclear. The CDR3 spans 16 residues. V dropped 2 bases and J dropped 0 bases, with 11 bases sitting between them. The V gene's germline CDR1 is SGHTA and CDR2 FQGTGA. The CDR3 region has the DNA TGTGCCAGCAGCTTATCTCCTAGACCCTCCTACAATGAGCAGTTCTTC. The encoded protein is CASSLSPRPSYNEQFF.

This clonotype has only one observation. The J gene is TRBJ1-1, the V gene TRBV5-1; a possible D gene is TRBD1 (5 bases). Germline CDR1 SGHRS, CDR2 YFSETQ. This CDR3 has 16 amino acids. The V end was cut by 2 bases, the J end by 1 base, with 15 bases between. The CDR3 coding sequence is TGCGCCAGCAGCTTAGTGGGAGGGGAAACGAACACTGAAGCTTTCTTT. Its translation: CASSLVGGETNTEAFF.

The DNA of the CDR3 is TGTGCCAGCAGTCCGGGACTGGAGGCGAAGACCCAGTACTTC. This translates into CASSPGLEAKTQYF. The chain is built from TRBV6-7 and TRBJ2-5; a possible D gene is TRBD2 (6 bases). TRBV6-7 is flagged as an ORF with uncertain function. The CDR3 runs to 14 residues. Trimming stripped 5 bases from V and 6 bases from J, with 16 bases between.

The chain links TRBV7-9 to TRBJ1-2; TRBD1 matches 9 bases. Trimming at V came to 4 bases and at J to 2 bases, leaving 11 bases not matched to a gene. The CDR3 is made up of 17 amino acids. CDR1 is SEHNR, CDR2 FQNEAQ, per germline (reference sequence). The CDR3 nucleotides are TGTGCCAGCAGCTCGACAGGGGGTTTTGCCGGCAACTATGGCTACACCTTC. Protein product: CASSSTGGFAGNYGYTF. Together with reference TRBV7-9 and TRBJ1-2, the CDR3 gives the full variable domain: DTGVSQNPRHKITKRGQNVTFRCDPISEHNRLYWYRQTLGQGPEFLTYFQNEAQLEKSRLLSDRFSAERPKGSFSTLEIQRTEQGDSAMYLCASSSTGGFAGNYGYTFGSGTRLTVV.